A single sample is the source of the 12 T cell receptor beta chains below, sequenced in a study of shared clonotypes between healthy human individuals. Method: immunoSEQ multiplex PCR; TCRdb's copy keeps in-frame clones and lacks some. The table shows about 680,000 clones, with 92% occurring only once. Terminally differentiated effector memory CD45RA+ cells were excluded from the naive CD8 cells, which were CD45RO-negative and positively selected for CCR7. Sequenced sample: naive CD8+ T cells sorted from blood. These receptors were taken from a man aged 25-40 years in good health.

This sequence joins TRBV7-9 and TRBJ2-5; 10 nucleotides align to TRBD2. V shed 11 bases, J shed 1 base, and the junction held 4 bases outside the gene matches. The CDR3 is 13 amino acids. Germline loops: CDR1 SEHNR, CDR2 FQNEAQ (reference sequence). For the CDR3, the DNA is TGTGCCGGAGCGGGAGGGGTCCAAGAGACCCAGTACTTC. This encodes CAGAGGVQETQYF.

The chain joins TRBV7-9 to TRBJ1-2; TRBD1 matches at 7 bases. Germline CDR1 and CDR2: SEHNR and FQNEAQ (reference sequence). V shed 5 bases and J 5 bases; nucleotides not matched to a gene: 23. This CDR3 spans 19 amino acids. The CDR3: CASSIGHMGQLPFWYGYTF. The CDR3 DNA reads as TGTGCCAGCAGCATCGGTCATATGGGACAGCTACCTTTTTGGTATGGCTACACCTTC.

The V and J genes are TRBV11-2 and TRBJ2-2; D unresolved. Trimming stripped 0 bases from V and 8 bases from J, with 19 bases between. The CDR3 length is 17 residues. Per the germline V gene, CDR1 is SGHAT and CDR2 is FQNNGV. CDR3 in amino acids: CASSLDWDLGMRGELFF. CDR3 nucleotides: TGTGCCAGCAGCTTAGATTGGGATTTGGGGATGAGAGGGGAGCTGTTTTTT.

The chain combines TRBV5-4 with TRBJ2-7, with D unclear. Trimming took 2 bases from V and 0 from J, leaving 18 bases between them. Germline CDR1 and CDR2: SGHNT and YYREEE (reference sequence). There are 17 residues in the CDR3. CDR3 region: CASSFHLRDHLSYEQYF. CDR3 nucleotides: TGTGCCAGCAGCTTCCACCTACGAGACCACCTCTCCTACGAGCAGTACTTC.

The sample holds one count of this clone. The chain couples TRBV7-9 to TRBJ1-3; unclear D gene. There are 13 residues in the CDR3. V gave up 6 bases and J gave up 0 bases, with 6 bases separating them. Per germline, CDR1 SEHNR and CDR2 FQNEAQ (reference sequence). CDR3 sequence: CASRVDSGNTIYF. CDR3 nucleotides: TGTGCCAGCAGAGTGGACTCTGGAAACACCATATATTTT. The variable domain in full, completed from reference TRBV7-9 and TRBJ1-3, reads DTGVSQNPRHKITKRGQNVTFRCDPISEHNRLYWYRQTLGQGPEFLTYFQNEAQLEKSRLLSDRFSAERPKGSFSTLEIQRTEQGDSAMYLCASRVDSGNTIYFGEGSWLTVV.

The rearrangement joins TRBV5-6 to TRBJ2-2; TRBD1 is a possible D gene (5 bases). The CDR3 extends over 14 amino acids. Germline loops: CDR1 SGHDT, CDR2 YYEEEE. V was pared by 1 base and J by 6 bases, with 10 bases between. In DNA, the CDR3 is TGTGCCAGCAGCTTGATTCAGGGCCCCGGGGAGCTGTTTTTT. Its translation is CASSLIQGPGELFF.

CDR3 nucleotide sequence: TGTGCCAGCAGCTTAGGAGCTAGCGGGAGAACCCTTGGGACCGGGGAGCTGTTTTTT. Protein sequence: CASSLGASGRTLGTGELFF. The V gene is TRBV11-3, the J gene TRBJ2-2, with 10 bases that match TRBD2. Trimming removed 1 base from V and 5 bases from J; junction bases left unmatched: 13. Germline assignment: CDR1 SGHNT and CDR2 YENEEA. The length of the CDR3 is 19 residues.

This chain links TRBV6-5 with TRBJ1-4, with 9 nucleotides matching TRBD1. This CDR3 is 14 amino acids long. V lost 3 bases and J lost 5; bases outside the gene matches: 1. Germline V gene data show CDR1 as MNHEY and CDR2 as SVGAGI. Here the CDR3 DNA reads TGTGCCAGCAGTTATGGGACAGGGAATGAAAAACTGTTTTTT. Translating gives CASSYGTGNEKLFF.

This clone has only a few counts. For the CDR3, the DNA is TGTGCCAGCAGTCCACAGGGTTTCTCCTACGAGCAGTACTTC. The encoded protein is CASSPQGFSYEQYF. The J gene is TRBJ2-7, the V gene TRBV25-1; maybe TRBD1 (6 bases). The germline gives CDR1 MGHDK, CDR2 SYGVNS. This CDR3 region has 14 residues. The V and J ends lost 5 bases and 0 bases respectively, with 11 bases between them.

The sample holds a few counts of this clone. The chain links TRBV27 to TRBJ1-5; TRBD1 matches 8 bases. The trim removed 7 bases at V and 2 bases at J, leaving 4 bases unmatched. Germline V gene lookup returns CDR1 MNHEY and CDR2 SMNVEV (reference sequence). There are 14 residues in the CDR3. The CDR3 sequence: CASTPTGGNQPQHF. CDR3 nucleotide sequence: TGTGCCAGCACCCCGACAGGGGGCAATCAGCCCCAGCATTTT.

This clone was counted a single time. The rearrangement links TRBV6-5 to TRBJ2-3, with D possibly matching TRBD2 (5 bases). Trimming took off 5 bases at V and 2 bases at J, with 11 bases between the two ends. This CDR3 is built from 14 residues. The germline CDR1 and CDR2 sequences are MNHEY and SVGAGI. For the CDR3, the DNA is TGTGCCAGCAGTATGGAGGAAGCCACAGATACGCAGTATTTT. Its translation: CASSMEEATDTQYF.

The chain recombines TRBV27 with TRBJ2-7; D is possibly TRBD2 (6 bases). The germline V gene has CDR1 MNHEY and CDR2 SMNVEV (reference sequence). The length of the CDR3 is 12 residues. The V gene lost 3 bases and the J gene lost 6 bases, with 9 bases spanning the gap. The CDR3 loop is CASSFGGIEQYF. Here the CDR3 DNA reads TGTGCCAGCAGTTTTGGAGGGATCGAGCAGTACTTC.